This section outlines one T cell receptor beta chain sequence together with its context. Its antigen is currently unknown. The CDR3 loop spans 16 amino acids. The method was immunoSEQ multiplex PCR; TCRdb's version includes in-frame clones alone and lacks a portion of them. The table lists more than 85,000 clones, approximately 93% of them singletons. The source of the sample is a study of cytomegalovirus exposure and HLA in healthy donors. Across the whole study: The 120 validation repertoires and the roughly 680 first-cohort repertoires shared a platform, a later analysis reported.

Study results and limitations: Usually a TCR sequence was rare, but some public TCRs were found in many donors. There were a few CMV-associated chains whose specificity for CMV antigens was confirmed in vitro. A list of 150 or so TCR beta chains associated with cytomegalovirus was given.

The chain recombines TRBV21-1 with TRBJ1-1. TRBV21-1 counts as a pseudogene. This TCR was recovered from a woman in her twenties or thirties in good health and CMV-seropositive. Sequenced material: PBMCs. The CDR3 spells CASSRKAGVGNTEAFF. DNA for the CDR3: TGTGCCAGCAGCCGAAAGGCCGGGGTGGGGAACACTGAAGCTTTCTTT.